The sequence of this TCR beta chain was determined in a study of human T cells and chemical hapten exposure. The overall study: Sensitization employed 2% DPC on approximately 2 cm by approximately 2 cm of upper inner arm skin. Study outcomes and limitations: The number of TCRs above 1 in 1000 frequency did not change after DPC sensitization. Versus controls, expanded TCRs had significantly more large CDR3 similarity clusters.

Trimming removed 7 bases from V and 1 base from J; junction bases left unmatched: 4. The CDR3 runs to 14 residues. Noted time point: patch test 3, about 24 weeks after DPC sensitization. Specified treatment: therapeutic diphenylcyclopropenone sensitization with weekly scalp DPC. This clonotype was seen repeatedly, ten times or more. Its antigen is still unknown. TCRdb reprocessed the RACE reads via MiXCR and lists one record per CDR3 protein. The sample carries approximately 30,000 distinct CDR3 sequences, 5.8% recorded once. This TCR was recovered from a man under 40 with alopecia areata. Some clones in this sample may be carry-over from other donors' samples. The sequenced sample was whole blood, obtained in connection with sensitization to the hapten diphenylcyclopropenone (DPC). This chain joins TRBV12-3 or TRBV12-4 and TRBJ2-3; 8 bases match TRBD2. This CDR3 is CASIRAGGTDTQYF. The DNA for the CDR3 is TGTGCCAGCATTAGAGCGGGAGGCACAGATACGCAGTATTTT.